This T cell receptor beta chain was profiled in a study of T cell repertoires in cytomegalovirus infection. On the study more broadly: CMV infection and matching HLA type were both indicated by public TCR beta signatures. Whole-study findings and limits: In two of eight donors, the top clonotype was HLA-C-restricted CMV-specific. Identification of carriers of CMV plus the relevant HLA was performed using cumulative public TCR beta family frequency.

TCRdb re-called the reads with MiXCR, one entry per CDR3 protein. The sample contains about 530,000 distinct CDR3 sequences, approximately 25% of which appear only once. Looked up from germline, CDR1 is SGHVS and CDR2 is FQNEAQ. The CDR3 totals 15 residues. V lost 6 bases to trimming and J lost 2 bases; unmatched junction nucleotides: 3. About this clonotype itself: The antigen remains undetermined.

The chain is built from TRBV7-8 and TRBJ1-5, with TRBD1 matching over 11 bases. The receptor comes from a human donor in good health (CMV status not recorded). Some clones in this sample may be carry-over from other donors' samples. Sequenced sample: PBMCs. The CDR3 is CASRSDRGRNQPQHF. The CDR3 DNA reads TGTGCCAGCAGATCGGACAGGGGGCGCAATCAGCCCCAGCATTTT. Using reference TRBV7-8 and TRBJ1-5 for the parts outside the CDR3, the full variable domain is GAGVSQSPRYKVAKRGQDVALRCDPISGHVSLFWYQQALGQGPEFLTYFQNEAQLDKSGLPSDRFFAERPEGSVSTLKIQRTQQEDSAVYLCASRSDRGRNQPQHFGDGTRLSIL.